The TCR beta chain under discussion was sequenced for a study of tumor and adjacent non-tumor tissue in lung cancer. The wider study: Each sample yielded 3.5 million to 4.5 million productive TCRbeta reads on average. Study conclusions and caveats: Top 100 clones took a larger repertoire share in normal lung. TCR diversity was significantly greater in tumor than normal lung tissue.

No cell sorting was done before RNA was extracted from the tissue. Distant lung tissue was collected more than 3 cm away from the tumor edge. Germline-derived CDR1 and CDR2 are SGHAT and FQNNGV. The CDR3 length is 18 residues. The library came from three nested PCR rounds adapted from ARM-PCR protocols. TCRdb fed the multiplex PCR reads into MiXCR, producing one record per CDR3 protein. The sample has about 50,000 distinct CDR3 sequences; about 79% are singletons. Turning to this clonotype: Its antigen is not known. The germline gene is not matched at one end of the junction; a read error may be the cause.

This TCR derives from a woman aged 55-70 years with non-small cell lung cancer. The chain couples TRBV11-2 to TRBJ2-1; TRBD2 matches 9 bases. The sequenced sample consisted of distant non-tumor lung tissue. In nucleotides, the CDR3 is TGTTCCAGCAACTTAGGAATGGGACTAGCAGGGGCTAACAATGAGCAGTTCTTC. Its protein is CSSNLGMGLAGANNEQFF.